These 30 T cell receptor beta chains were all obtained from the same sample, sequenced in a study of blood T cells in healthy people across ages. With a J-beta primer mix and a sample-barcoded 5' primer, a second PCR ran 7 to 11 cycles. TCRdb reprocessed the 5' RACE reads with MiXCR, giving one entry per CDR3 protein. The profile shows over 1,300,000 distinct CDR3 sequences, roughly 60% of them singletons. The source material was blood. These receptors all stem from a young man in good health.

The CDR3 DNA sequence: TGCAGCGTTGTCAGCGATGGCACAGATACGCAGTATTTT. Amino acids: CSVVSDGTDTQYF. V is TRBV29-1 and J is TRBJ2-3; D call uncertain. The germline CDR1 and CDR2 sequences are SQVTM and ANQGSEA. This CDR3 has 13 residues. Trimming pared 4 bases from V and 1 base from J, leaving 9 bases between.

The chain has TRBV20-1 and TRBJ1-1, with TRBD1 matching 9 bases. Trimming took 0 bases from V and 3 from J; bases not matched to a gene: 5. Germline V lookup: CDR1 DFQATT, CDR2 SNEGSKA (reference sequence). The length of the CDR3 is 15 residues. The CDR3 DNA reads TGCAGTGCTAGAGATACAGGGGGCGAAGACACTGAAGCTTTCTTT. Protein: CSARDTGGEDTEAFF.

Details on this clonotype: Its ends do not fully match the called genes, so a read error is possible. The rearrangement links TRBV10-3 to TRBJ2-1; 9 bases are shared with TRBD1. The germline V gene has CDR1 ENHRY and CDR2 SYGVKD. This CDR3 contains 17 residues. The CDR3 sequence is CAIIESIGTGSYNEQFF. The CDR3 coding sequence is TGTGCCATCATTGAGTCGATCGGGACAGGGTCCTACAATGAGCAGTTCTTC.

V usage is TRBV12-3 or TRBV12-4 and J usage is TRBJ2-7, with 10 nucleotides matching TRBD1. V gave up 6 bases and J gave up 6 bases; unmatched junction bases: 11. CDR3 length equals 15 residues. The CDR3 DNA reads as TGTGCCAGCAGCCCCCGGGACAGGGGAGAGAGCGAGCAGTACTTC. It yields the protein CASSPRDRGESEQYF.

The CDR3 sequence: CASSPRAGHSYNEQYF. DNA for the CDR3: TGTGCCAGCAGCCCCCGAGCGGGTCACTCCTACAATGAGCAGTACTTC. The V call is TRBV7-9, the J call TRBJ2-5; tentatively, D is TRBD2 (6 bases). Trimming shortened V by 5 bases and J by 11 bases, and 27 bases separated the two germline ends. The CDR3 is 16 residues long. The V gene's germline CDR1 is SEHNR and CDR2 FQNEAQ (reference sequence).

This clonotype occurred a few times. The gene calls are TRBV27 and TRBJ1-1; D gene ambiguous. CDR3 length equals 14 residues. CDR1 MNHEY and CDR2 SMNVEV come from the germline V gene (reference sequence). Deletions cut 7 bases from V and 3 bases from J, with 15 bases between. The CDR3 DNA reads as TGTGCCAGCACAGAAACAGCCGCCGACACTGAAGCTTTCTTT. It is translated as CASTETAADTEAFF.

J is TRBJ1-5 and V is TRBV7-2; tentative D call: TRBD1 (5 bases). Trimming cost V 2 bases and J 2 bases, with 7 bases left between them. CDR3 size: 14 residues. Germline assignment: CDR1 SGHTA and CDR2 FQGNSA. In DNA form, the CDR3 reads TGTGCCAGCAGCTTACAGGGACGCAATCAGCCCCAGCATTTT. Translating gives CASSLQGRNQPQHF.

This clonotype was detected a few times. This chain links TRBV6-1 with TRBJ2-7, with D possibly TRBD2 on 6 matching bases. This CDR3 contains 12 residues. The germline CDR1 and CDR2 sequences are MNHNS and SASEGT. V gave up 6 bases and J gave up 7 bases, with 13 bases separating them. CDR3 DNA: TGTGCCAGCAGACCCGATGCGGGGGAGCAGTACTTC. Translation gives CASRPDAGEQYF.

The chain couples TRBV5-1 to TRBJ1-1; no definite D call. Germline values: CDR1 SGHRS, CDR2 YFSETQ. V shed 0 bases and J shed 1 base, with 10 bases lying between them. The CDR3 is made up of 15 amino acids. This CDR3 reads CASSLDPLGNTEAFF. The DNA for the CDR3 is TGCGCCAGCAGCTTGGACCCATTGGGGAACACTGAAGCTTTCTTT.

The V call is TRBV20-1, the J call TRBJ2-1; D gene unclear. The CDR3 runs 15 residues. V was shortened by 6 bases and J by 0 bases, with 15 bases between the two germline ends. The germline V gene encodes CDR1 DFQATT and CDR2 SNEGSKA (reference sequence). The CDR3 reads CSAPSGKSSYNEQFF. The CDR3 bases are TGCAGTGCCCCCAGTGGTAAGAGCTCCTACAATGAGCAGTTCTTC.

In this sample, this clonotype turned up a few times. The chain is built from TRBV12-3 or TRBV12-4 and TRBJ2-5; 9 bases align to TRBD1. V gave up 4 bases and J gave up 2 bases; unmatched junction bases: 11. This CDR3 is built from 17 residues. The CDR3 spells CASSSGTGTGIQETQYF. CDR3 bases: TGTGCCAGCAGTTCCGGGACCGGGACAGGGATACAAGAGACCCAGTACTTC.

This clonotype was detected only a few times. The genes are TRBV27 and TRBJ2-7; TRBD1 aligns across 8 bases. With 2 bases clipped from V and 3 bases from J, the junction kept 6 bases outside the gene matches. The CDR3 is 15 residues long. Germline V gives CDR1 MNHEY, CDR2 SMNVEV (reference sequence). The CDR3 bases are TGTGCCAGCAGTTTAGGGCAGGGGGCAGGCTACGAGCAGTACTTC. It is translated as CASSLGQGAGYEQYF.

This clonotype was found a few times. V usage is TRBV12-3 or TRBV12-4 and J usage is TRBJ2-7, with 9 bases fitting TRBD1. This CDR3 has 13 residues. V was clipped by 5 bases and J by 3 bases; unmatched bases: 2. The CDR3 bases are TGTGCCAGCAGTCGGACAGGGGACTACGAGCAGTACTTC. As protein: CASSRTGDYEQYF.

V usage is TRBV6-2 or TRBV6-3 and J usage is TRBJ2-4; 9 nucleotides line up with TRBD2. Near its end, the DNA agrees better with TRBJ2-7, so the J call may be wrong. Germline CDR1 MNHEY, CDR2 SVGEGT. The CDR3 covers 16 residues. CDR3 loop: CASSDPGAGGPYEQYF. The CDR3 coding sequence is TGTGCCAGCAGTGACCCAGGAGCGGGGGGCCCCTACGAGCAGTACTTC.

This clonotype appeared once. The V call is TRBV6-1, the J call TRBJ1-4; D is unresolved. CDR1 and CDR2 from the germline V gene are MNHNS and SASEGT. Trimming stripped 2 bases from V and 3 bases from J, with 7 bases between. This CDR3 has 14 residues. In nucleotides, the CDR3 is TGTGCCAGCAGTGAAATTGGGGCTAATGAAAAACTGTTTTTT. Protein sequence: CASSEIGANEKLFF.

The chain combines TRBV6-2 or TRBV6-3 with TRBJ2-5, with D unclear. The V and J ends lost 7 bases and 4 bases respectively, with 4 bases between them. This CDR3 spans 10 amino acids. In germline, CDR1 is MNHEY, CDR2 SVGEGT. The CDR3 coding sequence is TGTGCCAGCAAACGAGAGACCCAGTACTTC. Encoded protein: CASKRETQYF.

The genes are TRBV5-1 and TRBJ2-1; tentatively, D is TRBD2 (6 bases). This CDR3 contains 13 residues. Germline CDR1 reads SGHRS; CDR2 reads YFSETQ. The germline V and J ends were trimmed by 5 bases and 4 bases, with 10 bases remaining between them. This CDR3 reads CASREGRYNEQFF. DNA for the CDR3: TGCGCCAGCAGGGAGGGAAGGTACAATGAGCAGTTCTTC. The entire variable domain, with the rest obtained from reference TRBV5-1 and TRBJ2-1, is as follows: KAGVTQTPRYLIKTRGQQVTLSCSPISGHRSVSWYQQTPGQGLQFLFEYFSETQRNKGNFPGRFSGRQFSNSRSEMNVSTLELGDSALYLCASREGRYNEQFFGPGTRLTVL.

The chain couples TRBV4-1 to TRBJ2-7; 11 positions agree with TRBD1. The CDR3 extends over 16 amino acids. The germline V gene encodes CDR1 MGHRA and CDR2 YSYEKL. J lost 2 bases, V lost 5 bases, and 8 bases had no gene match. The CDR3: CASSEAPGQGAYEQYF. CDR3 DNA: TGCGCCAGCAGCGAAGCTCCGGGACAGGGGGCCTACGAGCAGTACTTC.

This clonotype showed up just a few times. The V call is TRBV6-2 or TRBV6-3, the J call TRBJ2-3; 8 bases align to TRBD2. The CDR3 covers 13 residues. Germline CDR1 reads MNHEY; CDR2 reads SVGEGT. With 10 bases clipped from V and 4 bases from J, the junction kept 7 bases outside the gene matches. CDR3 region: CATVSGKADTQYF. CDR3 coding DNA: TGTGCCACCGTTAGCGGGAAAGCAGATACGCAGTATTTT.

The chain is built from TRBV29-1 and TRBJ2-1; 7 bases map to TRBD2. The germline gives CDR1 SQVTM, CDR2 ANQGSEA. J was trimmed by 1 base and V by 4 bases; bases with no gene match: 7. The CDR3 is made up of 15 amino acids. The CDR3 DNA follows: TGCAGCGTTGCCGGGAGGTTTTCATCCTACAATGAGCAGTTCTTC. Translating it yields CSVAGRFSSYNEQFF.

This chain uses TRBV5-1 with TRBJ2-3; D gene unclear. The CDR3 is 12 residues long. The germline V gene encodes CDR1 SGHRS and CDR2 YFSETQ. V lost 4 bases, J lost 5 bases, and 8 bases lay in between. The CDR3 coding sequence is TGCGCCAGCAGCGTAAGAAGAGATACGCAGTATTTT. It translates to CASSVRRDTQYF. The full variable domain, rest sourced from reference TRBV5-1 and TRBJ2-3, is KAGVTQTPRYLIKTRGQQVTLSCSPISGHRSVSWYQQTPGQGLQFLFEYFSETQRNKGNFPGRFSGRQFSNSRSEMNVSTLELGDSALYLCASSVRRDTQYFGPGTRLTVL.

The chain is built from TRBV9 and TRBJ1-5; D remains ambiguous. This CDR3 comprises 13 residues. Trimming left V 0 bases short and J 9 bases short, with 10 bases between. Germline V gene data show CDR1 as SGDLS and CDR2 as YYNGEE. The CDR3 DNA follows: TGTGCCAGCAGCGTAGGAGAGGAGGGGCCCCAGCATTTT. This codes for CASSVGEEGPQHF. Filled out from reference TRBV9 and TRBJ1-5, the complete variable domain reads DSGVTQTPKHLITATGQRVTLRCSPRSGDLSVYWYQQSLDQGLQFLIQYYNGEERAKGNILERFSAQQFPDLHSELNLSSLELGDSALYFCASSVGEEGPQHFGDGTRLSIL.

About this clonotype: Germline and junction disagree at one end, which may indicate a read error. The CDR3 sequence: CACSLADGGNEKLFF. DNA of the CDR3: TGCGCCTGCAGCTTGGCCGACGGGGGAAATGAAAAACTGTTTTTT. The chain combines TRBV5-1 with TRBJ1-4; tentatively, D is TRBD1 (5 bases). The CDR3 sequence is 15 residues long. Germline CDR1 and CDR2: SGHRS and YFSETQ.

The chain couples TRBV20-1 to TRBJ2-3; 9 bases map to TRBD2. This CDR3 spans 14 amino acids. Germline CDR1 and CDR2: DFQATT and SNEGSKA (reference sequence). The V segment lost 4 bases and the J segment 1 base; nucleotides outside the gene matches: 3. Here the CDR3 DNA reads TGCAGTGCTATAGCGGGAGTGGGCACAGATACGCAGTATTTT. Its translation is CSAIAGVGTDTQYF.

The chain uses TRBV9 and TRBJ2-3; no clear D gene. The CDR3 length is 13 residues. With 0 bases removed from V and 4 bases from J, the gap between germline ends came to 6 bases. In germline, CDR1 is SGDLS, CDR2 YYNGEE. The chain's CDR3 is CASSVGQADTQYF. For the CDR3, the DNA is TGTGCCAGCAGCGTAGGCCAGGCAGATACGCAGTATTTT. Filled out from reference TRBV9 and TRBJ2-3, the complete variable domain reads DSGVTQTPKHLITATGQRVTLRCSPRSGDLSVYWYQQSLDQGLQFLIQYYNGEERAKGNILERFSAQQFPDLHSELNLSSLELGDSALYFCASSVGQADTQYFGPGTRLTVL.

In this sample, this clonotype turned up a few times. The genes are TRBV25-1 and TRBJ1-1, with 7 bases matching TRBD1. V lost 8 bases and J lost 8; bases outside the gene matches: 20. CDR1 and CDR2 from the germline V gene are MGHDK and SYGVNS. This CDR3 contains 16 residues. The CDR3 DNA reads TGTGCCAGCGGGTCGAAACAGGGGAGGTACTGGATCGAAGCTTTCTTT. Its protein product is CASGSKQGRYWIEAFF.

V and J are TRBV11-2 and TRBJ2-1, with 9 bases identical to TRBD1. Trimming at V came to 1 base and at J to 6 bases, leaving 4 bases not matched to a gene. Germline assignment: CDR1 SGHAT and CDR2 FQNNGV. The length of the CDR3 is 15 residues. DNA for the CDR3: TGTGCCAGCAGCTTAGGTTGGACAGGGGCCAATGAGCAGTTCTTC. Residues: CASSLGWTGANEQFF.

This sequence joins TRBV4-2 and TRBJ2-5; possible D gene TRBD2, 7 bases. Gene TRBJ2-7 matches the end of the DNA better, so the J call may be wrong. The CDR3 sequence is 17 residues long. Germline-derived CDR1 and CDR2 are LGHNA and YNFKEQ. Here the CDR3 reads CASSQDASRGRDYEQYF. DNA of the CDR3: TGTGCCAGCAGCCAAGATGCATCTAGGGGGAGGGACTACGAGCAGTACTTC.

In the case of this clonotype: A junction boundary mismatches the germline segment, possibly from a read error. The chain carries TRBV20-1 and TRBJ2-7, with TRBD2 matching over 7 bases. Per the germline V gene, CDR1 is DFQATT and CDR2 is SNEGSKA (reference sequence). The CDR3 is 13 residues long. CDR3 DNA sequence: TGCAGTGTTAGAGGGCGGGAGAGGTACGAGCAGTACTTC. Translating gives CSVRGRERYEQYF.

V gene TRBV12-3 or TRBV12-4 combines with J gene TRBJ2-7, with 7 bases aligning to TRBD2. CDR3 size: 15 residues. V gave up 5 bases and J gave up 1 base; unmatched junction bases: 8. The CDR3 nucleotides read TGTGCCAGCAGTCCCCGCGGGGGAGGATCCTACGAGCAGTACTTC. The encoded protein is CASSPRGGGSYEQYF.